The rows below give T cell receptor beta chains drawn from one sample of a study of human T cells and chemical hapten exposure. TCRdb re-called the RACE reads with MiXCR, one entry per CDR3 protein. The table shows approximately 400,000 distinct CDR3 sequences, with around 5% occurring only once. The sequencing used whole blood, collected in connection with sensitization to the hapten diphenylcyclopropenone (DPC). These TCRs come from a woman between 45 and 65 years old with alopecia areata. Some clones in this sample may be carry-over from other donors' samples. Each CDR3 is given with its conserved first and last residue. The D gene is left open where the match is weak. Not all rows give a size; the values are once, few, many and, for expanded clones, a class.

D | J | V | size | CDR3 | DNA
NA | TRBJ2-5 | TRBV20-1 | many | CSARDYITGYQETQYF | TGCAGTGCTAGAGATTATATAACAGGGTACCAAGAGACCCAGTACTTC
NA | TRBJ1-1 | TRBV6-1 | NA | CASQGGSTEAFF | TGTGCCAGTCAGGGAGGAAGCACTGAAGCTTTCTTT
TRBD1 | TRBJ2-7 | TRBV27 | many | CASSLSRDSSYEQYF | TGTGCCAGCAGTTTATCCCGGGACAGCTCCTACGAGCAGTACTTC
TRBD1 | TRBJ1-1 | TRBV6-4 | many | CASSQDRGGTEAFF | TGTGCCAGCAGTCAAGACAGGGGAGGGACTGAAGCTTTCTTT
NA | TRBJ2-3 | TRBV6-5 | many | CASSYLGGDTQYF | TGTGCCAGCAGTTATCTGGGCGGAGATACGCAGTATTTT
NA | TRBJ1-2 | TRBV3-1 | many | CASSQDIYGYTF | TGTGCCAGCAGCCAAGACATCTATGGCTACACCTTC
TRBD2 | TRBJ2-1 | TRBV4-1 | few | CASRLAGGFSHEQFF | TGCGCCAGTCGACTAGCGGGGGGGTTTTCCCATGAGCAGTTCTTC
NA | TRBJ2-7 | TRBV12-3/TRBV12-4 | few | CASSSPAGDPYEQYF | TGTGCCAGCAGTTCCCCCGCCGGGGACCCCTACGAGCAGTACTTC
TRBD1 | TRBJ2-1 | TRBV5-4 | many | CASSLGGQGPGEQFF | TGTGCCAGCAGCTTGGGGGGACAGGGTCCCGGTGAGCAGTTCTTC
TRBD2 | TRBJ2-3 | TRBV18 | NA | CASSPPSGVVTQYF | TGTGCCAGCTCACCCCCAAGCGGGGTTGTTACGCAGTATTTT
NA | TRBJ2-6 | TRBV12-3/TRBV12-4 | NA | CASSRGNDRANVLTF | TGTGCCAGCAGCCGGGGGAATGACAGGGCCAACGTCCTGACTTTC
NA | TRBJ1-3 | TRBV7-2 | many | CASSRVVGAPGNTIYF | TGTGCCAGCAGCAGAGTTGTTGGGGCCCCTGGAAACACCATATATTTT
NA | TRBJ2-7 | TRBV4-3 | NA | CASSQDAGISYEQYF | TGCGCCAGCAGCCAAGATGCAGGGATCTCCTACGAGCAGTACTTC
NA | TRBJ2-5 | TRBV7-2 | many | CASSPNPGLRKTQYF | TGTGCCAGCAGCCCGAATCCGGGACTGCGGAAGACCCAGTACTTC
NA | TRBJ2-6 | TRBV7-2 | few | CASSWGNSGANVLTF | TGTGCCAGCAGCTGGGGGAACTCTGGGGCCAACGTCCTGACTTTC
TRBD1 | TRBJ1-1 | TRBV9 | NA | CASSGTGMNTEAFF | TGTGCCAGCAGCGGGACAGGAATGAACACTGAAGCTTTCTTT
TRBD1 | TRBJ1-1 | TRBV7-2 | many | CASSSDRGEKAFF | TGTGCCAGCAGCTCGGACAGGGGAGAGAAGGCTTTCTTT
NA | TRBJ1-5 | TRBV28 | many | CASSFPTEGNQPQHF | TGTGCCAGCAGTTTCCCGACAGAAGGGAATCAGCCCCAGCATTTT
TRBD1 | TRBJ2-7 | TRBV6-1 | many | CASSAGQGPPYEQYF | TGTGCCAGCAGTGCAGGACAGGGGCCCCCTTACGAGCAGTACTTC
NA | TRBJ1-1 | TRBV11-2 | few | CASSFWTDASTEAFF | TGTGCCAGCAGCTTCTGGACAGACGCGAGCACTGAAGCTTTCTTT
TRBD1 | TRBJ1-2 | TRBV29-1 | many | CSVFQGVDGYTF | TGCAGCGTTTTCCAGGGGGTGGATGGCTACACCTTC
NA | TRBJ2-5 | TRBV29-1 | many | CSFGQTETQYF | TGCAGCTTCGGACAGACGGAGACCCAGTACTTC
TRBD2 | TRBJ2-5 | TRBV6-2/TRBV6-3 | many | CASDPGLALQETQYF | TGTGCCAGCGATCCGGGACTAGCGTTACAAGAGACCCAGTACTTC
NA | TRBJ1-3 | TRBV20-1 | NA | CSAREDLTTGNTIYF | TGCAGTGCTAGAGAGGACCTAACGACGGGAAACACCATATATTTT
TRBD2 | TRBJ2-1 | TRBV6-6 | many | CASLLEPGGSYNEQFF | TGTGCCAGCTTGTTGGAGCCGGGAGGATCCTACAATGAGCAGTTCTTC
TRBD2 | TRBJ2-1 | TRBV7-2 | NA | CASSPYLAGGPYNEQFF | TGTGCCAGCAGCCCCTACCTAGCGGGAGGACCCTACAATGAGCAGTTCTTC
NA | TRBJ1-5 | TRBV7-2 | many | CASSTALRQPQHF | TGTGCCAGCAGTACGGCACTCCGTCAGCCCCAGCATTTT
NA | TRBJ1-2 | TRBV18 | many | CASSPKEGYGYTF | TGTGCCAGCTCACCAAAGGAGGGCTATGGCTACACCTTC
TRBD1 | TRBJ2-3 | TRBV7-2 | NA | CASSSQGEDTDTQYF | TGTGCCAGCAGCTCACAGGGGGAAGACACAGATACGCAGTATTTT
NA | TRBJ1-1 | TRBV6-1 | few | CASSPWGMAEAFF | TGTGCCAGCAGCCCCTGGGGGATGGCTGAAGCTTTCTTT
NA | TRBJ1-1 | TRBV3-1 | many | CASSQDRGGNTEAFF | TGTGCCAGCAGCCAAGACCGGGGGGGAAACACTGAAGCTTTCTTT
TRBD1 | TRBJ2-5 | TRBV6-5 | many | CATRTGGAWTQYF | TGTGCCACCCGGACAGGGGGGGCCTGGACCCAGTACTTC
NA | TRBJ2-2 | TRBV29-1 | many | CSVGGFETGELFF | TGCAGCGTTGGAGGGTTCGAAACCGGGGAGCTGTTTTTT
TRBD2 | TRBJ2-1 | TRBV10-3 | many | CAISAFTAGNTYNEQFF | TGTGCCATCAGTGCTTTTACAGCGGGAAATACCTACAATGAGCAGTTCTTC
NA | TRBJ1-1 | TRBV30 | many | CAWIAPGTIEAFF | TGTGCCTGGATCGCCCCCGGGACGATCGAAGCTTTCTTT
NA | TRBJ2-3 | TRBV6-1 | many | CASTNPRGISADTQYF | TGTGCCAGCACTAATCCAAGGGGGATTAGTGCAGATACGCAGTATTTT
NA | TRBJ2-2 | TRBV6-6 | NA | CASSYPGDRRELFF | TGTGCCAGCAGTTACCCAGGGGATCGACGGGAGCTGTTTTTT
NA | TRBJ1-6 | TRBV12-3/TRBV12-4 | many | CASSRQRGNSPLHF | TGTGCCAGCAGTCGACAGAGGGGGAATTCACCCCTCCACTTT
TRBD2 | TRBJ2-7 | TRBV3-1 | many | CASTVGLAEIYEQYF | TGTGCCAGCACCGTTGGACTAGCGGAGATCTACGAGCAGTACTTC
NA | TRBJ1-1 | TRBV3-1 | NA | CASSQERGGVGMNTEAFF | TGTGCCAGCAGCCAAGAAAGGGGCGGGGTGGGGATGAACACTGAAGCTTTCTTT
NA | TRBJ1-6 | TRBV6-6 | few | CASSQTGTNSPLHF | TGTGCCAGCAGTCAGACAGGAACAAATTCACCCCTCCACTTT
NA | TRBJ2-2 | TRBV7-2 | NA | CASSLEGSNTGELFF | TGTGCCAGCAGCTTAGAGGGTTCTAACACCGGGGAGCTGTTTTTT
NA | TRBJ2-7 | TRBV20-1 | few | CSARDNFSYEQYF | TGCAGTGCTAGAGATAACTTCTCCTACGAGCAGTACTTC
TRBD1 | TRBJ1-4 | TRBV7-9 | many | CASSPRQGAEEKLFF | TGTGCCAGCAGCCCTAGACAGGGGGCGGAAGAAAAACTGTTTTTT
NA | TRBJ1-1 | TRBV3-1 | NA | CASSQAPPNTEAFF | TGTGCCAGCAGCCAAGCCCCGCCGAACACTGAAGCTTTCTTT
NA | TRBJ1-1 | TRBV4-2 | many | CASSQEAQGSTEAFF | TGTGCCAGCAGCCAAGAGGCCCAGGGTTCTACTGAAGCTTTCTTT
NA | TRBJ1-1 | TRBV10-2 | few | CASSELVEAFF | TGCGCCAGCAGTGAGCTTGTTGAAGCTTTCTTT
TRBD1 | TRBJ1-1 | TRBV6-5 | many | CASTSGQVDAEAFF | TGTGCCAGCACTTCAGGACAGGTCGACGCTGAAGCTTTCTTT
TRBD1 | TRBJ1-6 | TRBV6-5 | few | CASSSGQANNSPLHF | TGTGCCAGCAGTTCCGGACAGGCAAATAATTCACCCCTCCACTTT
TRBD1 | TRBJ1-6 | TRBV11-2 | many | CASSSGTGGHNSPLHF | TGTGCCAGCAGCTCCGGGACAGGGGGCCATAATTCACCCCTCCACTTT
NA | TRBJ1-6 | TRBV30 | many | CAWTTYGDSPLHF | TGTGCCTGGACTACCTACGGGGATTCACCCCTCCACTTT
NA | TRBJ1-5 | TRBV27 | few | CASSPGTWGNQPQHF | TGTGCCAGCAGTCCCGGAACGTGGGGCAATCAGCCCCAGCATTTT
NA | TRBJ2-1 | TRBV6-5 | many | CASGFSGYEQFF | TGTGCCAGCGGTTTTTCAGGGTATGAGCAGTTCTTC
TRBD1 | TRBJ2-7 | TRBV9 | many | CASNPTGALGEQYF | TGTGCCAGCAACCCGACAGGGGCCCTCGGCGAGCAGTACTTC
NA | TRBJ1-1 | TRBV28 | many | CASSSEGRQNTEAFF | TGTGCCAGCAGTTCGGAGGGACGGCAAAACACTGAAGCTTTCTTT
NA | TRBJ2-1 | TRBV20-1 | few | CSAHGGYFEQFF | TGCAGTGCTCATGGGGGTTATTTTGAGCAGTTCTTC
NA | TRBJ1-4 | TRBV10-2 | NA | CASSGTRTEATNEKLFF | TGCGCCAGCAGTGGTACACGGACGGAAGCAACTAATGAAAAACTGTTTTTT